Each of the 14 T cell receptor beta chains below was sequenced from the same sample in a study of cytomegalovirus exposure and HLA in healthy donors. The primer mix had 60 Vbeta and 13 Jbeta primers. Clones were read by immunoSEQ multiplex PCR, and TCRdb kept only the in-frame ones, dropping some. This sample has some 170,000 clones, with about four fifths found just once. The sample comprised PBMCs. The receptors shown here come from a woman aged 45-65 years in good health and CMV-seronegative.

The chain employs TRBV6-6 and TRBJ2-1, with D tentatively TRBD1 (6 bases). The ends were cut back, 6 bases at V and 0 bases at J, with 15 bases in the middle. The CDR3 is made up of 16 amino acids. The V gene's germline CDR1 is MNHNY and CDR2 SVGAGI (reference sequence). CDR3 nucleotides: TGTGCCAGCAGCTCAGACAGGAGAAGCTCCTACAATGAGCAGTTCTTC. Amino acids: CASSSDRRSSYNEQFF.

V usage is TRBV7-9 and J usage is TRBJ2-1; TRBD2 might be the D (6 bases). The CDR3 runs 13 residues. Trimming removed 5 bases at V and 8 bases at J, with 13 bases between. Looked up from germline, CDR1 is SEHNR and CDR2 is FQNEAQ (reference sequence). The DNA for the CDR3 is TGTGCCAGCAGCACCCGACTAGTTTATGAGCAGTTCTTC. This gives the protein CASSTRLVYEQFF.

This chain's CDR3 is CASSLPGLAGGDNYNEQFF. The CDR3 DNA sequence: TGTGCCAGCAGCCTCCCGGGACTAGCGGGGGGCGACAACTACAATGAGCAGTTCTTC. V gene TRBV11-2 combines with J gene TRBJ2-1; 15 bases align to TRBD2. The junction had 11 bases not matched to a gene; V was cut back by 5 bases and J by 3 bases. CDR3 length equals 19 residues. CDR1 is SGHAT, CDR2 FQNNGV, per germline.

The chain has TRBV21-1 and TRBJ2-7; TRBD1, as called in the table, went unchecked against the DNA. TRBV21-1 has pseudogene status. The CDR3 is 13 amino acids. DNA for the CDR3: TGTGCCAGCAGCCCCCGGACAGGGGGCGAGCAGTACTTC. Protein sequence: CASSPRTGGEQYF.

This clone was counted only a few times. The chain uses TRBV5-1 and TRBJ2-7; the D gene is possibly TRBD2 (6 bases). CDR1 is SGHRS, CDR2 YFSETQ, per germline. Trimming removed 3 bases at V and 7 bases at J, with 17 bases between. This CDR3 spans 14 amino acids. The DNA for the CDR3 is TGCGCCAGCAGCTCCACCACAGAAGGAGGGGAGCAGTACTTC. This gives the protein CASSSTTEGGEQYF.

The chain uses TRBV27 and TRBJ1-3; TRBD1 matches 7 bases. This CDR3 is built from 20 residues. Germline V lookup: CDR1 MNHEY, CDR2 SMNVEV (reference sequence). The V segment lost 5 bases and the J segment 0 bases; nucleotides outside the gene matches: 19. The CDR3 loop reads CASSARTGSNKRSSGNTIYF. The CDR3 DNA sequence: TGTGCCAGCAGTGCAAGGACAGGAAGCAATAAAAGATCCTCTGGAAACACCATATATTTT.

The chain uses TRBV7-2 and TRBJ1-2; tentative D call: TRBD1 (5 bases). This CDR3 has 15 amino acids. Trimming took off 5 bases at V and 3 bases at J, with 16 bases between the two ends. CDR1 is SGHTA, CDR2 FQGNSA, per germline. The CDR3 DNA is TGTGCCAGCAGCGCGACAGTCCTCCAGCACTATGGCTACACCTTC. This encodes CASSATVLQHYGYTF.

This clone was seen a few times. The chain couples TRBV2 to TRBJ2-7; TRBD2 matches 9 bases. With 7 bases clipped from V and 6 bases from J, the junction kept 4 bases outside the gene matches. The CDR3 totals 12 residues. Germline V CDR1 and CDR2: SNHLY, FYNNEI. The CDR3 DNA follows: TGTGCCAGCATGGTTAGCGGGAGCGAGCAGTACTTC. It yields the protein CASMVSGSEQYF. Full variable domain (rest looked up from reference TRBV2 and TRBJ2-7): EPEVTQTPSHQVTQMGQEVILRCVPISNHLYFYWYRQILGQKVEFLVSFYNNEISEKSEIFDDQFSVERPDGSNFTLKIRSTKLEDSAMYFCASMVSGSEQYFGPGTRLTVT.

The CDR3 loop reads CASSWGRHYEQYF. The CDR3 coding sequence is TGTGCCAGTAGTTGGGGCAGGCATTACGAGCAGTACTTC. This chain links TRBV19 with TRBJ2-7; TRBD1 is a possible D gene (5 bases). V was clipped by 5 bases and J by 4 bases, with 12 bases between them. There are 13 residues in the CDR3. Germline CDR1 is LNHDA and CDR2 is SQIVND (reference sequence).

The rearrangement joins TRBV28 to TRBJ2-7; TRBD2 might be the D (6 bases). V was trimmed by 5 bases and J by 4 bases, leaving 9 bases between them. The CDR3 spans 12 residues. Germline CDR1 reads MDHEN; CDR2 reads SYDVKM. The CDR3 sequence: CASSGGTYEQYF. CDR3 sequence (DNA): TGTGCCAGCAGTGGGGGGACTTACGAGCAGTACTTC.

This clone was recorded a few times. The genes are TRBV13 and TRBJ2-1; TRBD2 is a possible D gene (7 bases). This CDR3 comprises 16 residues. The germline CDR1 and CDR2 sequences are PRHDT and FYEKMQ (reference sequence). V was trimmed by 5 bases and J by 6 bases, leaving 20 bases between them. DNA of the CDR3: TGTGCCAGCAGCGGAGGGGGGGAGGGGATCGGCAATGAGCAGTTCTTC. As protein: CASSGGGEGIGNEQFF.

This chain connects TRBV6-6 to TRBJ1-5; tentative D call: TRBD1 (6 bases). Germline V gene lookup returns CDR1 MNHNY and CDR2 SVGAGI (reference sequence). The CDR3 extends over 13 amino acids. Trimming removed 2 bases from V and 5 bases from J, with 7 bases in between. The CDR3 loop is CASSYRTDQPQHF. The CDR3 DNA sequence: TGTGCCAGCAGTTACAGGACAGATCAGCCCCAGCATTTT.

The V call is TRBV25-1, the J call TRBJ2-2; 9 positions match TRBD1. CDR1 and CDR2 from the germline V gene are MGHDK and SYGVNS. V was pared by 4 bases and J by 6 bases, with 6 bases of the junction left unmatched. The length of the CDR3 is 15 residues. The CDR3 here is CASSAPTGGPGELFF. CDR3 sequence (DNA): TGTGCCAGCAGTGCCCCAACAGGGGGCCCCGGGGAGCTGTTTTTT. Using reference TRBV25-1 and TRBJ2-2 for the parts outside the CDR3, the full variable domain is EADIYQTPRYLVIGTGKKITLECSQTMGHDKMYWYQQDPGMELHLIHYSYGVNSTEKGDLSSESTVSRIRTEHFPLTLESARPSHTSQYLCASSAPTGGPGELFFGEGSRLTVL.

The chain employs TRBV7-2 and TRBJ1-4; 9 bases agree with TRBD1. Germline V gene lookup returns CDR1 SGHTA and CDR2 FQGNSA. V dropped 5 bases and J dropped 7; count of bases not matched to a gene: 5. The CDR3 runs 14 residues. CDR3: CASSRMTGGEKLFF. The DNA for the CDR3 is TGTGCCAGCAGCCGAATGACAGGGGGTGAAAAACTGTTTTTT. Supplemented by reference TRBV7-2 and TRBJ1-4, the full variable domain reads GAGVSQSPSNKVTEKGKDVELRCDPISGHTALYWYRQSLGQGLEFLIYFQGNSAPDKSGLPSDRFSAERTGGSVSTLTIQRTQQEDSAVYLCASSRMTGGEKLFFGSGTQLSVL.